This TCR beta chain was profiled in a study of T cells in Graves' hyperthyroidism and ophthalmopathy. Whole-study context: Specimen type is peripheral blood, collected at initial diagnosis prior to any treatment.

Germline lookup yields CDR1 GTSNPN and CDR2 SVGIG (reference sequence). V gave up 2 bases and J gave up 10 bases; unmatched junction bases: 10. The CDR3 contains 15 residues. This clonotype was found a few times. RNA transcripts provided the source from which TCR beta CDR3 regions were amplified. The HTBI primer set was used in a first-round RT-PCR of the TCR CDR3. TCRdb re-analysed the multiplex PCR reads in MiXCR, keeping a single row per CDR3 protein. The sample comprises 490,000 or so distinct CDR3 sequences, about 20% of which are singletons, and less than 65% rests with the top ten. The V call is TRBV30, the J call TRBJ1-6; the match to TRBD1 covers 8 bases. The specimen was blood. This receptor was obtained from a woman in her 70s with Graves' ophthalmopathy. The CDR3 region is CAWSSRGQGTSPLHF. Written as DNA, the CDR3 is TGTGCCTGGAGTTCCAGGGGGCAGGGTACATCACCCCTCCACTTT.